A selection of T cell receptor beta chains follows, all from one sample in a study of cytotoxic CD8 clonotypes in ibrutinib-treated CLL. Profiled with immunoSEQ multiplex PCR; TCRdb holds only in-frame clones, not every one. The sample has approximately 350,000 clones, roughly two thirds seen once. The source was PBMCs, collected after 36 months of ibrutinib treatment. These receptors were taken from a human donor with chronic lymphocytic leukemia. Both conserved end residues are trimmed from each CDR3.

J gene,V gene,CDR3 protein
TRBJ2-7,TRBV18,ASSPSTPNSYEQY
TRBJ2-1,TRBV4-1,ASSQETPGLAGGRDEQF
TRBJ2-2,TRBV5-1,ASSPLQANTGELF
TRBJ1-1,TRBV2,ASSEVSLTEAF
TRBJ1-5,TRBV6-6,ASSYRTNQPQH
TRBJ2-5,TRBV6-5,ASKDTNQETQY
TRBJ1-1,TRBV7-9,ASSPGDAREVAF
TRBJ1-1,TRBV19,ASSIVLGPNTEAF
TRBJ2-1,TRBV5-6,ASSDGQEQF
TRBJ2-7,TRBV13,ASSLVPIAGGYYEQY
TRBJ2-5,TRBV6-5,ASSYSSGAETQY
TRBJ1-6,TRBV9,ASSVFSSSYNSPLH
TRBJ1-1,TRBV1,TSSQASESMNTEAF
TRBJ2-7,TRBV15,ATSRGPTEYEQY
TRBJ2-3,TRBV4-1,ASSEQGPDTQY
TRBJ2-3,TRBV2,ASNREGFPDTQY
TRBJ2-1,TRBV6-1,ASGLAGYNEQF